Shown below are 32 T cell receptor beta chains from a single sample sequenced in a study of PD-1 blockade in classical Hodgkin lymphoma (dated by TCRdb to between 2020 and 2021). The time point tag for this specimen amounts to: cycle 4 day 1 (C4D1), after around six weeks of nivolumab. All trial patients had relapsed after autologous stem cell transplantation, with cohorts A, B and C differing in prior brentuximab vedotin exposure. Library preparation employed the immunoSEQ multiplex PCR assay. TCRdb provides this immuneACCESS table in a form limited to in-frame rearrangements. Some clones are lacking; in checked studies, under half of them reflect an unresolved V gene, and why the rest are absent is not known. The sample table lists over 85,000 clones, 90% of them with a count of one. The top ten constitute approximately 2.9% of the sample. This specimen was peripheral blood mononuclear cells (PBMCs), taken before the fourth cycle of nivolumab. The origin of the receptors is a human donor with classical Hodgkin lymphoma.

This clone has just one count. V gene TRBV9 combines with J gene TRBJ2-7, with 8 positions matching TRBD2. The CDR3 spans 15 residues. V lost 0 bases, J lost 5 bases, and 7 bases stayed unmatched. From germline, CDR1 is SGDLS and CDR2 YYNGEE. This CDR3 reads CASSVAGGLSHEQYF. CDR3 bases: TGTGCCAGCAGCGTAGCGGGGGGGCTTTCCCACGAGCAGTACTTC. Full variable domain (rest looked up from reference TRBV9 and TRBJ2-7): DSGVTQTPKHLITATGQRVTLRCSPRSGDLSVYWYQQSLDQGLQFLIQYYNGEERAKGNILERFSAQQFPDLHSELNLSSLELGDSALYFCASSVAGGLSHEQYFGPGTRLTVT.

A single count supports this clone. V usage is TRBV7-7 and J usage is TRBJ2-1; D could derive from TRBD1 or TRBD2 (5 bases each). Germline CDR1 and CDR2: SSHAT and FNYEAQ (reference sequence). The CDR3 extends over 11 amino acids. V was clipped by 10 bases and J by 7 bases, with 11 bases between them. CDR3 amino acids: CATRGENEQFF. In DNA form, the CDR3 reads TGTGCCACCAGAGGGGAGAATGAGCAGTTCTTC. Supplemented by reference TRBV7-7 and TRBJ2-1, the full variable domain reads GAGVSQSPRYKVTKRGQDVTLRCDPISSHATLYWYQQALGQGPEFLTYFNYEAQPDKSGLPSDRFSAERPEGSISTLTIQRTEQRDSAMYRCATRGENEQFFGPGTRLTVL.

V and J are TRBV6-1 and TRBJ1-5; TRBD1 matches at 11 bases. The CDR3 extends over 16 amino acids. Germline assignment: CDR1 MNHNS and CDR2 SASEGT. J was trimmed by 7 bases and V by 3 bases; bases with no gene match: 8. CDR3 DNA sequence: TGTGCCAGCAGTGAGCCTGGACAGGGGGCCGTCCAGCCCCAGCATTTT. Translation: CASSEPGQGAVQPQHF.

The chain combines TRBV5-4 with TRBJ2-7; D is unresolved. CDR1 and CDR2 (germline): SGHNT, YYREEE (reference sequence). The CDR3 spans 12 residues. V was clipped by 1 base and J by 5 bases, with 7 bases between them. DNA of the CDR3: TGTGCCAGCAGCTTGATCACGAACGAGCAGTACTTC. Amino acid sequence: CASSLITNEQYF.

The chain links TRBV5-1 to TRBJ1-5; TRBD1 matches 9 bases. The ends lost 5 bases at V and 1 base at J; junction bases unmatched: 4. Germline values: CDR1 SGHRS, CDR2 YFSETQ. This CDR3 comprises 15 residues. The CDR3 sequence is CASSWGQGSNQPQHF. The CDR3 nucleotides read TGCGCCAGCAGTTGGGGACAGGGCAGCAATCAGCCCCAGCATTTT.

The CDR3 DNA follows: TGTGCCAGCAGCCAAGTCCTGGACGACACCTACGAGCAGTACTTC. It translates to CASSQVLDDTYEQYF. The rearrangement uses TRBV4-2 and TRBJ2-7; no firm D call. Looked up from germline, CDR1 is LGHNA and CDR2 is YNFKEQ. The CDR3 has 15 residues. With 1 base removed from V and 2 bases from J, the gap between germline ends came to 12 bases.

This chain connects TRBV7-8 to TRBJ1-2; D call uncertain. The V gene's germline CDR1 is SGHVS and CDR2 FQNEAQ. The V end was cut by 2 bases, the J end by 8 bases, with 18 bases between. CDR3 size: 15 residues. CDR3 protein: CASSLRPGTVPGYTF. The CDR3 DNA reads TGTGCCAGCAGCTTAAGGCCCGGTACGGTCCCGGGCTACACCTTC.

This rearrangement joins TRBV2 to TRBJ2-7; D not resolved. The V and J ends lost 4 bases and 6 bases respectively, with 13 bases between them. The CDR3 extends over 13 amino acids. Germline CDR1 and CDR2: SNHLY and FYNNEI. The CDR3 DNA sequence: TGTGCCAGCAGTGTCGGCCCAAGCCGCGAGCAGTACTTC. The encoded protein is CASSVGPSREQYF.

CDR3 region: CASSLGQVGVTEAFF. The CDR3 nucleotides are TGTGCCAGCAGCTTGGGGCAGGTTGGTGTCACTGAAGCTTTCTTT. The chain couples TRBV5-8 to TRBJ1-1, with D unresolved. CDR3 length: 15 amino acids. Trimming left V 0 bases short and J 4 bases short, with 13 bases between. Germline assignment: CDR1 SGHTS and CDR2 YDEGEE.

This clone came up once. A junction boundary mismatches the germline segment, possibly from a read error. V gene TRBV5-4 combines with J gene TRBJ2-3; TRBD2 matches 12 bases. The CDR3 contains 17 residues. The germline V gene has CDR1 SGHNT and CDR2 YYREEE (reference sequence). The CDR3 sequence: CASSWDASGGAQIRSMF. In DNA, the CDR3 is TGTGCCAGCAGCTGGGACGCTAGCGGGGGGGCACAGATACGCAGTATGTTT.

The CDR3, as DNA: TGTGCCAGCTCACTTCGTTCTGGGGCCAACGTCCTGACTTTC. This sequence encodes CASSLRSGANVLTF. V and J are TRBV18 and TRBJ2-6; D gene unclear. Deletions cut 4 bases from V and 1 base from J, with 5 bases between. The CDR3 has 14 amino acids. Germline V gene data show CDR1 as KGHSH and CDR2 as LQKENI.

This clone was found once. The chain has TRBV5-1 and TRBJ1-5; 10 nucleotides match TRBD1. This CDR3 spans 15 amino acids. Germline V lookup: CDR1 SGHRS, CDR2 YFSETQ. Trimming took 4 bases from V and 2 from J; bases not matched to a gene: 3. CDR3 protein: CASSLGQGGNQPQHF. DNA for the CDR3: TGCGCCAGCAGCCTCGGACAGGGGGGCAATCAGCCCCAGCATTTT.

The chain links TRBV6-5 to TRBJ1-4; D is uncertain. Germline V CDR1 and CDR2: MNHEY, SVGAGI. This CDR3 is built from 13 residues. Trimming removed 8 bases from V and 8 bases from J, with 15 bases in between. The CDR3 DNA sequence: TGTGCCAGCCTGCGGGTGATTGGCGAAAAACTGTTTTTT. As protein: CASLRVIGEKLFF.

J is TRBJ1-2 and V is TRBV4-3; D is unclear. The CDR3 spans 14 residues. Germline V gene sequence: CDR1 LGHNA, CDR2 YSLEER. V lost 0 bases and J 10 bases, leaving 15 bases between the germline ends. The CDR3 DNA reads TGCGCCAGCAGCCAAGATAAGGACGTCGGTACCTACACCTTC. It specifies CASSQDKDVGTYTF.

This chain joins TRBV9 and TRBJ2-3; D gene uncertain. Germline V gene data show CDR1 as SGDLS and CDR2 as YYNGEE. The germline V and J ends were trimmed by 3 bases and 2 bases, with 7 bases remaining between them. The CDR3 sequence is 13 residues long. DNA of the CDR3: TGTGCCAGCAGCGCCGGCGCCACAGATACGCAGTATTTT. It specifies CASSAGATDTQYF.

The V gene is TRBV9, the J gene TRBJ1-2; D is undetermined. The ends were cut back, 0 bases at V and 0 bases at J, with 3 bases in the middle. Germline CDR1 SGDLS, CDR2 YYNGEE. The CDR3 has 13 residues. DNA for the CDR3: TGTGCCAGCAGCGTAGAGGCTAACTATGGCTACACCTTC. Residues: CASSVEANYGYTF.

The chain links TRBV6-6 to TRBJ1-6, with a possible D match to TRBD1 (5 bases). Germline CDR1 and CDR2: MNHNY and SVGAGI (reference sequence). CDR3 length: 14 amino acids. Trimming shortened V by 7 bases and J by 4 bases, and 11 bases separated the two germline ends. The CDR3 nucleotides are TGTGCCAGCACGGTTGAGGGGTATAATTCACCCCTCCACTTT. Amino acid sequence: CASTVEGYNSPLHF.

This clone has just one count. DNA for the CDR3: TGTGCCAGCAGTGAGGGGTCTGGAAATACGCAGTATTTT. This translates into CASSEGSGNTQYF. The chain is built from TRBV6-1 and TRBJ2-3; D is undetermined. Trimming took 3 bases from V and 7 from J, leaving 11 bases between them. The CDR3 spans 13 residues. Germline V gene sequence: CDR1 MNHNS, CDR2 SASEGT.

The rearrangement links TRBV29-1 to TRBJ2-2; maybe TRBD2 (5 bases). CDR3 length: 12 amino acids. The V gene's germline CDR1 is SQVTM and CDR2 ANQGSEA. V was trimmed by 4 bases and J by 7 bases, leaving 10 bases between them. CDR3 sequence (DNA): TGCAGCGTTGGTGGTGAGGGCGGGGAGCTGTTTTTT. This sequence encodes CSVGGEGGELFF.

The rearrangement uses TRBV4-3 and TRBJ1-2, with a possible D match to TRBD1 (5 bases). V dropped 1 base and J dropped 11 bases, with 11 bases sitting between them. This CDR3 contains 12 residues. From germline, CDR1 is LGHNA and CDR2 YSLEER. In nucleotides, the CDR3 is TGCGCCAGCAGCCAAGCTGGGACGGATTACACCTTC. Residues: CASSQAGTDYTF.

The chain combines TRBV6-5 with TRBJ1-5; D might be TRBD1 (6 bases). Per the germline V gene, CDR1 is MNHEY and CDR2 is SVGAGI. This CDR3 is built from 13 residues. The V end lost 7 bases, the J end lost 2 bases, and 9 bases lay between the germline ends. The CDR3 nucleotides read TGTGCCAGCACCAGGGGTGGCAATCAGCCCCAGCATTTT. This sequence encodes CASTRGGNQPQHF.

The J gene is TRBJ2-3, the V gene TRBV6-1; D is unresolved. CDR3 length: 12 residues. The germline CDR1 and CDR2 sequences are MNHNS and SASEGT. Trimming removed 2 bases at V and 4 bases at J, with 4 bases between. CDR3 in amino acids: CASSELSDTQYF. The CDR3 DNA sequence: TGTGCCAGCAGTGAACTTTCAGATACGCAGTATTTT.

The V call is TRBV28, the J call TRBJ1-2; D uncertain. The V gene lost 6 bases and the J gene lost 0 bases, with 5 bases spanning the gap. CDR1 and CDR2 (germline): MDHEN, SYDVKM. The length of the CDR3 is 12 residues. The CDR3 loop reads CASSTSNYGYTF. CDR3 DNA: TGTGCCAGCAGCACCTCTAACTATGGCTACACCTTC.

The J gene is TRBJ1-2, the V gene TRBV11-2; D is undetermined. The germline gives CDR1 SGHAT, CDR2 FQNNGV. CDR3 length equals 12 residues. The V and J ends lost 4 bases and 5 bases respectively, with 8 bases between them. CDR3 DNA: TGTGCCAGCAGCTCCGGGGTGTATGGCTACACCTTC. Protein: CASSSGVYGYTF.

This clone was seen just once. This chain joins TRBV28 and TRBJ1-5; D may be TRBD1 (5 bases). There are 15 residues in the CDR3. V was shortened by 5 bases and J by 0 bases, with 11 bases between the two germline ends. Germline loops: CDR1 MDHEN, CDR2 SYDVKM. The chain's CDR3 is CASSKTDYSNQPQHF. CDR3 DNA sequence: TGTGCCAGCAGTAAGACAGACTATAGCAATCAGCCCCAGCATTTT.

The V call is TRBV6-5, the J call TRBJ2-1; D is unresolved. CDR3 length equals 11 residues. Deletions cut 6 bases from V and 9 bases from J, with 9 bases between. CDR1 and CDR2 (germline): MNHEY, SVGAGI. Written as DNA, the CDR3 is TGTGCCAGCAGGACATCCAGTGAGCAGTTCTTC. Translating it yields CASRTSSEQFF.

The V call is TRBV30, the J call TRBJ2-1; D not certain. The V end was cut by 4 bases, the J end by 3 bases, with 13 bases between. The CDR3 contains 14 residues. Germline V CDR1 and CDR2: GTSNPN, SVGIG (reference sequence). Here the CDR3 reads CAWNRLAGYNEQFF. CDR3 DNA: TGTGCCTGGAATAGACTGGCAGGCTACAATGAGCAGTTCTTC.

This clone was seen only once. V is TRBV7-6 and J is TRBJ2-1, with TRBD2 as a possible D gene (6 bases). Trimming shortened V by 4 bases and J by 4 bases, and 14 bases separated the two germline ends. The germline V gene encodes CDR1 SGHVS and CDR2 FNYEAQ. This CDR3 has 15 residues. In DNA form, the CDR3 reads TGTGCCAGCAGCTCAGTAGGCGGGGAGTACAATGAGCAGTTCTTC. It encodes CASSSVGGEYNEQFF.

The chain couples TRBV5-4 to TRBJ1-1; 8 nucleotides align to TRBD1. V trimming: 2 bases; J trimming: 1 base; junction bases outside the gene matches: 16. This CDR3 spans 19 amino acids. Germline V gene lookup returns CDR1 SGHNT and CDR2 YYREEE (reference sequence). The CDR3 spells CASSLVGSYKTGENTEAFF. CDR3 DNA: TGTGCCAGCAGCTTAGTAGGTTCGTATAAGACAGGGGAGAACACTGAAGCTTTCTTT.

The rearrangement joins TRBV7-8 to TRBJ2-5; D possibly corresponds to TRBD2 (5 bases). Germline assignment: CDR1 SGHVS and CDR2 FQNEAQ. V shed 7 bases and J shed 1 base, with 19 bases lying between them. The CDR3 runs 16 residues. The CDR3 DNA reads TGTGCCAGCATAAGCGGTCTCGCCCGGCTCCAAGAGACCCAGTACTTC. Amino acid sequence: CASISGLARLQETQYF.

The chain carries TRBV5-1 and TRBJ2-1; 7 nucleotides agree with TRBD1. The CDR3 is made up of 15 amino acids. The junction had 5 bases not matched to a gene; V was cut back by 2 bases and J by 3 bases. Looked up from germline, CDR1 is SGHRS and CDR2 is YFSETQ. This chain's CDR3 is CASSLEGADYNEQFF. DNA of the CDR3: TGCGCCAGCAGCTTAGAGGGGGCTGACTACAATGAGCAGTTCTTC.

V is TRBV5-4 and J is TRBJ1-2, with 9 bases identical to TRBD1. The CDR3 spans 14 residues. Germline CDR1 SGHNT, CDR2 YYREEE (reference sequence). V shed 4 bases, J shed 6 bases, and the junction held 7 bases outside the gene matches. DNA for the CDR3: TGTGCCAGCAGCCTCGGACAGGGGTACGATGGCTACACCTTC. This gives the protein CASSLGQGYDGYTF.